The T cell receptor (beta chain) under discussion was sequenced for a study of blood T cell repertoires in COVID-19. Across the study: Samples of COVID-19 (acute and convalescent) were obtained from the United States, Italy and Spain. Sample material is recorded as cDNA or gDNA derived from T cells, B-cell-depleted T cells, or PBMCs.

Libraries were prepared by immunoSEQ multiplex PCR; TCRdb keeps only in-frame clonotypes and omits some of them. This repertoire shows 90,000 to 130,000 clones, 86% found once; its top ten account for approximately 4%. The CDR3 consists of 12 residues. Looked up from germline, CDR1 is SNHLY and CDR2 is FYNNEI. V lost 5 bases to trimming and J lost 8 bases; unmatched junction nucleotides: 4. V usage is TRBV2 and J usage is TRBJ1-2; TRBD1 matches at 8 bases. The clonotype comes from a man aged 35-49 years with acute or convalescent COVID-19. The sequencing sample was made of peripheral blood. CDR3 sequence: CASSRTGWGYTF. CDR3 coding DNA: TGTGCCAGCAGTCGGACAGGGTGGGGCTACACCTTC.